Sequencing of this TCR beta chain was carried out in a study of blood T cell repertoires in COVID-19. About the research overall: Whether acute or convalescent, the COVID-19 samples came from the United States, Italy and Spain. PBMCs, B-cell-depleted T cells, or T cells provided the cDNA or gDNA that made up the material.

Original data processing: Estimated nucleated cell counts came from reference gene primer amplification. TCRdb keeps only in-frame clones here, not all; method: immunoSEQ multiplex PCR. Clone size and V and J calls were adopted from that table, with D and trimming inferred from the DNA. The sample holds around 340,000 clones, around 82% seen once. The source of this sequence is a man aged 25-45 years with active or convalescent COVID-19. The sequenced sample consisted of peripheral blood.

CDR3 sequence: CASSSNGGTQYF. The CDR3, as DNA: TGTGCCAGCAGCTCAAACGGAGGGACCCAGTACTTC. This rearrangement joins TRBV7-9 to TRBJ2-5; maybe TRBD2 (5 bases). CDR1 is SEHNR and CDR2 is FQNEAQ in the germline V gene (reference sequence). The CDR3 covers 12 residues. Trimming took 4 bases from V and 7 from J, leaving 10 bases between them.